The TCR beta chain described here comes from a study of tumor-infiltrating lymphocytes in oesophageal squamous cell carcinoma. The CDR3 spans 13 residues. Germline V lookup: CDR1 SSHAT, CDR2 FNYEAQ (reference sequence). This clonotype is medium-sized. Mismatch with germline at one junction end may stem from a read error. TCRdb re-called the PCR reads with MiXCR, one entry per CDR3 protein. This sample has several thousand distinct CDR3 sequences, with approximately 19% found just once. The chain is built from TRBV7-7 and TRBJ1-6; tentatively, D is TRBD1 (5 bases). The sample taken for sequencing was normal esophageal tissue next to the tumor. The sequence came from a male donor with esophageal squamous cell carcinoma. Written as DNA, the CDR3 is TGTGCTAGCAGCTCAGGGTATAATTCACCCCTCCACTTT. Translated, it gives CASSSGYNSPLHF.